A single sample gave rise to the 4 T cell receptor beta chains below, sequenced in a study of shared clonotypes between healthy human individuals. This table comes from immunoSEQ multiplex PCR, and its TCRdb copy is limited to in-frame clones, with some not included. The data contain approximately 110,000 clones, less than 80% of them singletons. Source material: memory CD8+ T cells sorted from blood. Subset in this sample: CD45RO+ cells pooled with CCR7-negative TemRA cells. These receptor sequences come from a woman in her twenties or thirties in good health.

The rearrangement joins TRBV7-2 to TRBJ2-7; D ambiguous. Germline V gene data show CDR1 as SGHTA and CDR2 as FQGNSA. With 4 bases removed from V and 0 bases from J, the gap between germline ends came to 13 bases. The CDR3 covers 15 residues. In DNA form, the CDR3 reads TGTGCCAGCAGCTACTTCGACTGGCTCTCCTACGAGCAGTACTTC. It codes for CASSYFDWLSYEQYF. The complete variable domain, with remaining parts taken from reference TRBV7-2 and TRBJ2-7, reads GAGVSQSPSNKVTEKGKDVELRCDPISGHTALYWYRQSLGQGLEFLIYFQGNSAPDKSGLPSDRFSAERTGGSVSTLTIQRTQQEDSAVYLCASSYFDWLSYEQYFGPGTRLTVT.

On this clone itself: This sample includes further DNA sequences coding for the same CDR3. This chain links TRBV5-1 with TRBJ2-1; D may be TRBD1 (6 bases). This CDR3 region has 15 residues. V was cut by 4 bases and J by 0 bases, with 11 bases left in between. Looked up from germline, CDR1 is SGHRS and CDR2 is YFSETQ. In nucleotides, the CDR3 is TGCGCCAGCAGCCTGGACAGCGGCTCCTACAATGAGCAGTTCTTC. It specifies CASSLDSGSYNEQFF.

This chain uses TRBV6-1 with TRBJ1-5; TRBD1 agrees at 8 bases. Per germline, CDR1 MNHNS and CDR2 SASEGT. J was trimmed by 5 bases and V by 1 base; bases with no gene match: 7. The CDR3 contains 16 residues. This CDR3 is CASSEVGQVMYQPQHF. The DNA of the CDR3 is TGTGCCAGCAGTGAAGTGGGACAGGTAATGTATCAGCCCCAGCATTTT.

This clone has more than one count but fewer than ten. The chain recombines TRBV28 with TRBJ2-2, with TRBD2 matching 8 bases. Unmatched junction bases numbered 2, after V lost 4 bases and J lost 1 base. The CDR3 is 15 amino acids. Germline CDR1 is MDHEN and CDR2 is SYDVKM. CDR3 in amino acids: CASSWLAGNTGELFF. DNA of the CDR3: TGTGCCAGCAGTTGGCTAGCGGGGAACACCGGGGAGCTGTTTTTT.